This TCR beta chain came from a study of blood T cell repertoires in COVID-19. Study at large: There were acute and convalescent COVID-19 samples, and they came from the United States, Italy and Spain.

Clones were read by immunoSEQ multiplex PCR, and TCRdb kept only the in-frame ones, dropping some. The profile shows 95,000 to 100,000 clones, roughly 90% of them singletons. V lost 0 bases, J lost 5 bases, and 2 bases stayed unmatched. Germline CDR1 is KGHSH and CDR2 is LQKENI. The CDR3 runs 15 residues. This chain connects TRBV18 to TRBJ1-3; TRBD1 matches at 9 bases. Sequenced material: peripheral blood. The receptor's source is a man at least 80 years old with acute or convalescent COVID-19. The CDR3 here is CASSPPGQGRNTIYF. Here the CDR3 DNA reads TGTGCCAGCTCACCACCGGGACAGGGAAGAAACACCATATATTTT.